This is a list of T cell receptor beta chains from one sample in a study of cytomegalovirus exposure and HLA in healthy donors. Clones were read by immunoSEQ multiplex PCR, and TCRdb kept only the in-frame ones, dropping some. The sample comprises approximately 170,000 clones, roughly 84% of which are singletons, and about 10% rests with the top ten. Sequenced: PBMCs. The receptor set was obtained from a young man in good health and CMV-seropositive. The CDR3 runs from the conserved cysteine through the conserved F or W. The D gene is left open where the match is weak.

>TRBJ2-1|TRBV7-2|-
TGTGCCAGCAGCCAGGAAGCCTCTTTAGGGCAGTTCTTC
CASSQEASLGQFF
>TRBJ1-2|TRBV19|-
TGTGCCAGTAGTAATGGCTTTGACTATGGCTACACCTTC
CASSNGFDYGYTF
>TRBJ1-3|TRBV30|TRBD1
TGTGCCTGGAGTGTCACAGGGGACGGAAACACCATATATTTT
CAWSVTGDGNTIYF
>TRBJ1-5|TRBV5-1|-
TGCGCCAGCAGCGAAGGGGTTACTGGTAAGCCCCAGCATTTT
CASSEGVTGKPQHF
>TRBJ2-3|TRBV15|-
TGTGCCACCAGCAGAGGTCTTTCCGATACGCAGTATTTT
CATSRGLSDTQYF
>TRBJ1-5|TRBV10-2|-
TGCGCCAGCAGTATCGGGGGCAATCAGCCCCAGCATTTT
CASSIGGNQPQHF
>TRBJ1-1|TRBV27|TRBD1
TGTGCCAGCAGTTTTAATACAGGGGGCACTGAAGCTTTCTTT
CASSFNTGGTEAFF
>TRBJ2-2|TRBV9|-
TGTGCCAGCAGCGTAGCTACTCGGAGAACCGGGGAGCTGTTTTTT
CASSVATRRTGELFF
>TRBJ1-1|TRBV30|-
TGTGCCTGGAGCGCATCCCGGGAGCGCCCTGAAGCTTTCTTT
CAWSASRERPEAFF
>TRBJ1-2|TRBV9|TRBD1
TGTGCCAGCAGCGCCCAGACAGGGGCAGATGGCTACACCTTC
CASSAQTGADGYTF
>TRBJ1-1|TRBV5-4|-
TGTGCCAGCAGCTTGGGGATGAGGATGAACACTGAAGCTTTCTTT
CASSLGMRMNTEAFF
>TRBJ1-1|TRBV27|-
TGTGCCAGCAGTTTCGACAGCGACACTGAAGCTTTCTTT
CASSFDSDTEAFF
>TRBJ1-2|TRBV6-6|-
TGTGCCAGCAGTTACTCTTCGGGTGGCTACACCTTC
CASSYSSGGYTF